Each of the 22 T cell receptor beta chains below was sequenced from the same sample in a study of beta chain features in type 1 diabetes. Sequencing targeted expressed TCRB transcripts, as all isolated RNA had been reverse transcribed. This table comes from immunoSEQ multiplex PCR, and its TCRdb copy is limited to in-frame clones, with some not included. This table holds a few hundred thousand clones, approximately 16% found once. Material: naive CD4+ T cells from blood. All receptors come from a woman between 18 and 29 years old in good health.

The chain employs TRBV30 and TRBJ2-4, with 7 bases fitting TRBD1. The germline CDR1 and CDR2 sequences are GTSNPN and SVGIG (reference sequence). Unmatched junction bases numbered 0, after V lost 3 bases and J lost 1 base. CDR3 size: 13 residues. CDR3 sequence (DNA): TGTGCCTGGAGACAGGGGGCCAAAAACATTCAGTACTTC. Encoded protein: CAWRQGAKNIQYF.

The J gene is TRBJ2-1, the V gene TRBV7-2, with D perhaps matching TRBD1 (5 bases). Germline V gene lookup returns CDR1 SGHTA and CDR2 FQGNSA. This CDR3 has 16 residues. Trimming took 1 base from V and 8 from J, leaving 18 bases between them. CDR3 coding DNA: TGTGCCAGCAGCTTAGACCAGGGAATTTTGGCCCATGAGCAGTTCTTC. Its translation is CASSLDQGILAHEQFF.

This chain uses TRBV5-1 with TRBJ2-2, with 11 positions matching TRBD2. The CDR3 has 17 amino acids. Germline trimming cut 4 bases from V and 7 bases from J; bases unmatched to any gene: 12. Per germline, CDR1 SGHRS and CDR2 YFSETQ. The CDR3 coding sequence is TGCGCCAGCAGCCTCAGCACTAGCGGGAGAAAGGGCGGGGAGCTGTTTTTT. Translation: CASSLSTSGRKGGELFF. The full variable domain, rest sourced from reference TRBV5-1 and TRBJ2-2, is KAGVTQTPRYLIKTRGQQVTLSCSPISGHRSVSWYQQTPGQGLQFLFEYFSETQRNKGNFPGRFSGRQFSNSRSEMNVSTLELGDSALYLCASSLSTSGRKGGELFFGEGSRLTVL.

The V call is TRBV6-5, the J call TRBJ2-1, with TRBD2 matching 7 bases. With V trimmed by 5 bases and J by 12 bases, 7 bases remained unmatched. The CDR3 loop spans 12 amino acids. Germline lookup yields CDR1 MNHEY and CDR2 SVGAGI. CDR3 in amino acids: CASSATSMGQFF. DNA of the CDR3: TGTGCCAGCAGTGCGACTAGCATGGGGCAGTTCTTC.

The chain combines TRBV7-2 with TRBJ2-3; D may be TRBD1 (6 bases). Germline CDR1 SGHTA, CDR2 FQGNSA. V was pared by 3 bases and J by 1 base, with 17 bases between. The CDR3 is 17 amino acids. CDR3 loop: CASSFSVTGWGTDTQYF. The CDR3 coding sequence is TGTGCCAGCAGCTTCTCGGTTACAGGGTGGGGCACAGATACGCAGTATTTT.

The gene calls are TRBV5-1 and TRBJ1-1; possible D gene TRBD1, 5 bases. Germline assignment: CDR1 SGHRS and CDR2 YFSETQ. The CDR3 has 15 residues. Trimming stripped 2 bases from V and 2 bases from J, with 13 bases between. The CDR3 nucleotides are TGCGCCAGCAGCTTAGTCCCGACAGTTAACACTGAAGCTTTCTTT. It codes for CASSLVPTVNTEAFF.

J is TRBJ2-1 and V is TRBV29-1; TRBD2 aligns across 9 bases. This CDR3 is 18 amino acids long. The germline gives CDR1 SQVTM, CDR2 ANQGSEA. Trimming cost V 3 bases and J 1 base; bases outside gene matches: 13. CDR3 nucleotides: TGCAGCGTTGATTCCGGGACTAGCCGCGGCAAGTCCTACAATGAGCAGTTCTTC. It specifies CSVDSGTSRGKSYNEQFF.

The chain combines TRBV28 with TRBJ2-7; 9 nucleotides match TRBD1. V lost 8 bases and J lost 0; bases outside the gene matches: 8. Germline CDR1 reads MDHEN; CDR2 reads SYDVKM. The CDR3 length is 15 residues. Written as DNA, the CDR3 is TGTGCCAGCCATACTACAGGGGGCCCCTCCTACGAGCAGTACTTC. This gives the protein CASHTTGGPSYEQYF.

This clone was found a few times. CDR3 sequence: CASSGQVNQPQHF. The CDR3 DNA reads as TGTGCTAGTAGTGGACAGGTCAATCAGCCCCAGCATTTT. The chain joins TRBV12-5 to TRBJ1-5; 7 positions match TRBD1. This CDR3 comprises 13 residues. Germline CDR1 and CDR2: LGHNT and FRNRAP. Trimming cost V 8 bases and J 3 bases; bases outside gene matches: 4. Full variable domain (outside the CDR3, taken from reference TRBV12-5 and TRBJ1-5): DARVTQTPRHKVTEMGQEVTMRCQPILGHNTVFWYRQTMMQGLELLAYFRNRAPLDDSGMPKDRFSAEMPDATLATLKIQPSEPRDSAVYFCASSGQVNQPQHFGDGTRLSIL.

This clone was counted a few times. The chain links TRBV4-2 to TRBJ1-4, with a possible D match to TRBD1 (5 bases). The CDR3 extends over 16 amino acids. V shed 2 bases and J shed 2 bases, with 12 bases lying between them. Germline-derived CDR1 and CDR2 are LGHNA and YNFKEQ. The CDR3 sequence is CASSQRMTATNEKLFF. DNA for the CDR3: TGTGCCAGCAGCCAACGCATGACAGCCACTAATGAAAAACTGTTTTTT.

This clone was observed a few times. The J gene is TRBJ2-1, the V gene TRBV9, with 9 nucleotides matching TRBD2. The J segment lost 2 bases and the V segment lost 6 bases, leaving 6 bases of the junction unmatched. This CDR3 region has 15 residues. Germline loops: CDR1 SGDLS, CDR2 YYNGEE. This chain's CDR3 is CASTEAGGTYNEQFF. In DNA form, the CDR3 reads TGTGCCAGCACCGAGGCGGGGGGGACCTACAATGAGCAGTTCTTC. Full variable domain (rest looked up from reference TRBV9 and TRBJ2-1): DSGVTQTPKHLITATGQRVTLRCSPRSGDLSVYWYQQSLDQGLQFLIQYYNGEERAKGNILERFSAQQFPDLHSELNLSSLELGDSALYFCASTEAGGTYNEQFFGPGTRLTVL.

There are a few counts of this clone. The chain combines TRBV7-9 with TRBJ1-3; D not certain. V was trimmed by 0 bases and J by 0 bases, leaving 9 bases between them. CDR1 and CDR2 (germline): SEHNR, FQNEAQ (reference sequence). This CDR3 region has 16 residues. Written as DNA, the CDR3 is TGTGCCAGCAGCTTAGCGCTGGCAGACTCTGGAAACACCATATATTTT. Its translation is CASSLALADSGNTIYF.

J is TRBJ2-1 and V is TRBV11-2; no clear D. The CDR3 has 13 amino acids. V lost 1 base to trimming and J lost 5 bases, with 6 bases between them. CDR1 and CDR2 from the germline V gene are SGHAT and FQNNGV. CDR3 sequence (DNA): TGTGCCAGCAGCTTAGGGTACAACAATGAGCAGTTCTTC. Protein sequence: CASSLGYNNEQFF.

The genes are TRBV7-2 and TRBJ2-7; 7 bases agree with TRBD1. Trimming at V came to 10 bases and at J to 6 bases, leaving 18 bases not matched to a gene. CDR1 is SGHTA and CDR2 is FQGNSA in the germline V gene. The length of the CDR3 is 15 residues. The CDR3 nucleotides are TGTGCCACGGGTTGGGCAGGGGGAGCCCTCAGCGAGCAGTACTTC. It specifies CATGWAGGALSEQYF.

This chain uses TRBV29-1 with TRBJ2-5; TRBD1 might be the D (5 bases). The CDR3 is 13 amino acids. V was shortened by 6 bases and J by 1 base, with 12 bases between the two germline ends. From germline, CDR1 is SQVTM and CDR2 ANQGSEA. The CDR3 here is CSVVRVVQETQYF. The CDR3 region has the DNA TGCAGCGTCGTCAGGGTTGTCCAAGAGACCCAGTACTTC.

This clone was seen a handful of times. The V gene is TRBV29-1, the J gene TRBJ1-4, with 7 bases matching TRBD1. From germline, CDR1 is SQVTM and CDR2 ANQGSEA. V trimming: 7 bases; J trimming: 10 bases; junction bases outside the gene matches: 6. CDR3 length: 11 amino acids. CDR3 loop: CSGNRGGKLFF. The CDR3 DNA reads as TGCAGCGGTAACAGGGGTGGAAAACTGTTTTTT.

This clone was detected a few times. The chain couples TRBV7-8 to TRBJ1-2; possible D gene TRBD1, 5 bases. V was pared by 3 bases and J by 6 bases, with 17 bases between. Per the germline V gene, CDR1 is SGHVS and CDR2 is FQNEAQ. The CDR3 is 15 amino acids. CDR3 protein: CASSFRQLPLHGYTF. The DNA of the CDR3 is TGTGCCAGCAGCTTCCGACAGCTGCCCCTCCATGGCTACACCTTC.

V usage is TRBV19 and J usage is TRBJ1-2, with unresolved D. V was cut by 3 bases and J by 4 bases, with 9 bases left in between. In germline, CDR1 is LNHDA, CDR2 SQIVND (reference sequence). CDR3 size: 13 residues. As DNA, the CDR3 is TGTGCCAGTAGTATGCGGCAGCCCTATGGCTACACCTTC. As protein: CASSMRQPYGYTF. Complete variable domain (other parts from reference TRBV19 and TRBJ1-2): DGGITQSPKYLFRKEGQNVTLSCEQNLNHDAMYWYRQDPGQGLRLIYYSQIVNDFQKGDIAEGYSVSREKKESFPLTVTSAQKNPTAFYLCASSMRQPYGYTFGSGTRLTVV.

The table lists this clone with a few counts. The chain carries TRBV5-1 and TRBJ2-1; 8 bases line up with TRBD2. The CDR3 contains 18 residues. V trimming: 4 bases; J trimming: 0 bases; junction bases outside the gene matches: 12. Germline CDR1 and CDR2: SGHRS and YFSETQ. The CDR3 reads CASSQLGGRTSSYNEQFF. The DNA for the CDR3 is TGCGCCAGCAGCCAACTAGGCGGGAGGACGAGCTCCTACAATGAGCAGTTCTTC. Full variable domain (rest looked up from reference TRBV5-1 and TRBJ2-1): KAGVTQTPRYLIKTRGQQVTLSCSPISGHRSVSWYQQTPGQGLQFLFEYFSETQRNKGNFPGRFSGRQFSNSRSEMNVSTLELGDSALYLCASSQLGGRTSSYNEQFFGPGTRLTVL.

This clone was counted a few times. V is TRBV7-9 and J is TRBJ1-1; a possible D gene is TRBD1 (6 bases). This CDR3 region has 15 residues. Germline V lookup: CDR1 SEHNR, CDR2 FQNEAQ (reference sequence). V lost 4 bases, J lost 1 base, and 13 bases lay in between. The CDR3 DNA is TGTGCCAGCAGCTCTCCGGGACACCAGAACACTGAAGCTTTCTTT. Amino acid sequence: CASSSPGHQNTEAFF.

The chain employs TRBV5-1 and TRBJ2-5; D is unresolved. The CDR3 has 13 residues. With 5 bases removed from V and 5 bases from J, the gap between germline ends came to 13 bases. CDR1 and CDR2 (germline): SGHRS, YFSETQ. CDR3 sequence (DNA): TGCGCCAGCAGTCCCAGGTCTAAGGAGACCCAGTACTTC. Translated, it gives CASSPRSKETQYF.

There are a few counts of this clone. This sequence joins TRBV4-3 and TRBJ2-3; TRBD2 matches at 8 bases. J was trimmed by 4 bases and V by 2 bases; bases with no gene match: 5. The CDR3 extends over 15 amino acids. Germline assignment: CDR1 LGHNA and CDR2 YSLEER. The CDR3 DNA reads as TGCGCCAGCAGCCAAAGGACTAGCCAGGCAGATACGCAGTATTTT. Protein: CASSQRTSQADTQYF.